This T cell receptor beta chain was found in a study of cytomegalovirus exposure and HLA in healthy donors. This CDR3 is built from 14 residues. Per the germline V gene, CDR1 is MNHNY and CDR2 is SVGAGI (reference sequence). The V and J ends lost 0 bases and 4 bases, in that order; junction bases with no gene match: 1. This PCR relied on a set of 60 Vbeta primers and 13 Jbeta primers. This table comes from immunoSEQ multiplex PCR, and its TCRdb copy is limited to in-frame clones, with some not included. The sample yields under 150,000 clones, about 61% seen once. The TCR comes from a man aged 18 to 30 in good health and CMV-seropositive. The sequencing sample was made of PBMCs. This chain connects TRBV6-6 to TRBJ1-2; 8 bases are shared with TRBD1. DNA for the CDR3: TGTGCCAGCAGTTACTCGGACAGGGCCTATGGCTACACCTTC. Translation: CASSYSDRAYGYTF.